This T cell receptor beta chain was recorded in a study of cytomegalovirus exposure and HLA in healthy donors. Study-level findings and limits: Highly shared variants forming one cluster were likely a sequencing artifact. Analyses of presence and absence presupposed an approximately uniform sequencing depth across donors. In vitro, three CMV-associated chains proved specific for CMV antigens. In a later analysis, TCR association rates varied by HLA locus: DRB1 most, HLA-C fewest.

As for this clone: Its antigen is unidentified.

PCR involved 60 Vbeta and 13 Jbeta primers. Libraries were prepared by immunoSEQ multiplex PCR; TCRdb keeps only in-frame clonotypes and omits some of them. This repertoire shows 100,000 to 150,000 clones, less than 80% found once; its top ten account for more than 3%. The clonotype originates from a woman aged 45-65 years in good health and CMV-seronegative. The sequenced sample was PBMCs.

CDR3 residues: CASSGEPIGQPQHF. CDR3 bases: TGTGCCAGTTCAGGGGAACCAATCGGTCAGCCCCAGCATTTT. V gene TRBV6-1 combines with J gene TRBJ1-5; possible D gene TRBD1, 6 bases. The CDR3 has 14 amino acids. Germline V gene sequence: CDR1 MNHNS, CDR2 SASEGT. Trimming cost V 9 bases and J 6 bases, with 18 bases left between them.